The 2 T cell receptor beta chains presented below share a single source sample, sequenced in a study of blood T cell repertoires in COVID-19. Assay: immunoSEQ multiplex PCR; the TCRdb copy retains only in-frame clones and omits some. The repertoire holds about 140,000 clones, with roughly 76% as singletons. Sample: peripheral blood. The receptors were gathered from a man older than 75 with acute or convalescent COVID-19.

This chain connects TRBV7-6 to TRBJ2-1; TRBD2 matches at 8 bases. Germline V CDR1 and CDR2: SGHVS, FNYEAQ. V lost 4 bases, J lost 9 bases, and 2 bases stayed unmatched. The CDR3 contains 12 residues. For the CDR3, the DNA is TGTGCCAGCAGCTCCACTAGCGGTGAGCAGTTCTTC. It translates to CASSSTSGEQFF.

The chain employs TRBV19 and TRBJ2-1; possibly TRBD1 for D (5 bases). V lost 6 bases, J lost 3 bases, and 15 bases lay in between. CDR3 length: 15 amino acids. In germline, CDR1 is LNHDA, CDR2 SQIVND (reference sequence). Written as DNA, the CDR3 is TGTGCCAGTAGCTCAGGACAAGGGTTCTACAATGAGCAGTTCTTC. This codes for CASSSGQGFYNEQFF.